The clone carrying this T cell receptor (beta chain) has just a few counts. The target antigen is unknown. The sample belongs to a study of breast tumors, draining lymph nodes, adjacent tissues. Study-wide results and caveats: Tumor and nontumor repertoires were significantly more similar in luminal-like than in basal-like breast cancer. Tumor TCR diversity was below lymph nodes but above nontumor tissue. The lymph node origin of tumor T cells was framed as consistent with a hypothesis, not demonstrated.

Samples came from axillary lymph nodes draining the breast cancer. TCRdb reprocessed the multiplex PCR reads via MiXCR and lists one record per CDR3 protein. The table includes approximately 170,000 distinct CDR3 sequences, roughly 30% detected once. The CDR3 runs 15 residues. V was trimmed by 6 bases and J by 0 bases, leaving 12 bases between them. Germline CDR1 is KGHSH and CDR2 is LQKENI. Sequenced: axillary lymph node tissue. This sequence was found in a female donor with breast cancer. Some clones in this sample may be carry-over from other donors' samples. This rearrangement joins TRBV18 to TRBJ1-5; a possible D gene is TRBD1 (6 bases). The CDR3 bases are TGTGCCAGCTCTCTACAGGGTTATAGCAATCAGCCCCAGCATTTT. This codes for CASSLQGYSNQPQHF.